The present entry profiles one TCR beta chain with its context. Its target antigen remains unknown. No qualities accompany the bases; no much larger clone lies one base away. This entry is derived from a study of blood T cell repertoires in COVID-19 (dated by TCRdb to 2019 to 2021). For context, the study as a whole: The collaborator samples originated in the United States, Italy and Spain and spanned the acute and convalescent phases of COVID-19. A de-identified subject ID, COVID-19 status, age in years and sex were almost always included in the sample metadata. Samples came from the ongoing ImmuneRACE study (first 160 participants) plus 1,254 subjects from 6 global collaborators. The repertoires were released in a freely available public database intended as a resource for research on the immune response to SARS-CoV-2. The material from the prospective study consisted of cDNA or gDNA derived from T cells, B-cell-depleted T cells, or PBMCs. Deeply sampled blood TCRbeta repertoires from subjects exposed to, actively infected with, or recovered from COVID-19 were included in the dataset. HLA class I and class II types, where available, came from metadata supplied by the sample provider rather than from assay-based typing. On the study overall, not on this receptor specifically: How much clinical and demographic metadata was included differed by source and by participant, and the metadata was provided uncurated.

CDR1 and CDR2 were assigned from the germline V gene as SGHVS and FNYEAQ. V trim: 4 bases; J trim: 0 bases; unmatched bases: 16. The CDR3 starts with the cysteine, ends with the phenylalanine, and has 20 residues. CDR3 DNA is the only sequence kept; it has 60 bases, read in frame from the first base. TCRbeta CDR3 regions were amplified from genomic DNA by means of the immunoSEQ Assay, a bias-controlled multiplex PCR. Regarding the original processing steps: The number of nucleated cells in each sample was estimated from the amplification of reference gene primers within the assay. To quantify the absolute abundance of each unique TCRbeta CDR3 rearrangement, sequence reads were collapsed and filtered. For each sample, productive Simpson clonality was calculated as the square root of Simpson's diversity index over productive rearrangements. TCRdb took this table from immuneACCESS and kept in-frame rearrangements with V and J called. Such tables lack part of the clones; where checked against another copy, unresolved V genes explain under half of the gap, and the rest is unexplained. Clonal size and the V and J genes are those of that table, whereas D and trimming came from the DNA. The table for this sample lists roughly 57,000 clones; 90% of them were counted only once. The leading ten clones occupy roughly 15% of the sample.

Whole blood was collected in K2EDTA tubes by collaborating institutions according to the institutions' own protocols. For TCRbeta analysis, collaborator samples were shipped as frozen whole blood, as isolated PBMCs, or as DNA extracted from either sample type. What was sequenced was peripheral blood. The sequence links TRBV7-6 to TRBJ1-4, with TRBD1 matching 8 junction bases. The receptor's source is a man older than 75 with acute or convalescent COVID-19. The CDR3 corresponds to CASSSETGESWRATNEKLFF. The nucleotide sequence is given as TGTGCCAGCAGCTCTGAGACAGGGGAAAGCTGGCGGGCAACTAATGAAAAACTGTTTTTT.